One T cell receptor (beta chain) is described in this entry. Its specificity is not known. The data are from a study of PD-1 blockade in classical Hodgkin lymphoma. Generated by immunoSEQ multiplex PCR, the TCRdb table keeps only in-frame clones and is missing some. The sample has a few thousand clones; 60% to 80% are singletons. Germline trimming cut 3 bases from V and 3 bases from J; bases unmatched to any gene: 2. The CDR3 runs 14 residues. Germline lookup yields CDR1 MNHEY and CDR2 SMNVEV (reference sequence). Time point given: cycle 4 day 1 (C4D1), after less than 7 weeks of nivolumab. There was relapse after autologous stem cell transplantation in every patient, and there was variation in brentuximab vedotin exposure. Magnetic negative selection of thawed PBMCs yielded the CD8+ T cells. Complete response, partial response or progressive disease were the best responses. Study-wide results and caveats: Repertoires differed for reasons still undefined, possibly disease activity or prior therapy. For complete responders, baseline diversity was comparable to that of newly diagnosed patients.

The V and J genes are TRBV27 and TRBJ2-7; 10 bases align to TRBD1. The sequences come from CD8+ T cells from blood, collected before the fourth cycle of nivolumab. This clonotype was obtained from a human donor with classical Hodgkin lymphoma. In nucleotides, the CDR3 is TGTGCCAGCAGTTTCCGGGACAGGGGCTACGAGCAGTACTTC. Its translation: CASSFRDRGYEQYF.